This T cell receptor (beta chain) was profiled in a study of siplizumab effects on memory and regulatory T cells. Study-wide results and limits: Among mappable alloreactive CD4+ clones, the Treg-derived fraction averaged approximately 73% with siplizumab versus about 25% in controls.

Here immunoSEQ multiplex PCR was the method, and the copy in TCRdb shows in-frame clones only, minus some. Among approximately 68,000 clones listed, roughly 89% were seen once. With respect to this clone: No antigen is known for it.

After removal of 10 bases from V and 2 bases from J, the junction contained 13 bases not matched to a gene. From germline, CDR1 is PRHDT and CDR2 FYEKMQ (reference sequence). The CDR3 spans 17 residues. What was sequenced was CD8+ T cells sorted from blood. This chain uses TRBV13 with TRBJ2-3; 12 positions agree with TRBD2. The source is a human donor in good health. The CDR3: CATLSELAGGFTDTQYF. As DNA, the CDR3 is TGTGCCACCTTGAGTGAGCTAGCGGGAGGGTTCACAGATACGCAGTATTTT.